This is a list of T cell receptor beta chains from one sample in a study of blood T cells in healthy people across ages. Each CDR3 protein gets one entry after TCRdb re-called the 5' RACE reads with MiXCR. The sample includes 650,000 to 1,000,000 distinct CDR3 sequences, approximately 35% of them seen just once. Sample: blood. The source is a man younger than 35 in good health. Both conserved end residues are part of each CDR3. Fields, in order: J gene, V gene, CDR3 protein.

J: TRBJ1-1; V: TRBV7-7; CDR3: CASSLTRETEAFF
J: NA; V: TRBV12-3/TRBV12-4; CDR3: CASSGPEGTESYEQYF
J: TRBJ2-6; V: TRBV4-2; CDR3: CASSQTPGVAGANVLTF
J: TRBJ1-1; V: TRBV5-5; CDR3: CASSIAGTGNTEAFF
J: TRBJ2-7; V: TRBV2; CDR3: CASSAFPGQGGYEQYF
J: TRBJ2-2; V: TRBV24-1; CDR3: CATGPTDRETTGELFF
J: TRBJ2-1; V: TRBV4-2; CDR3: CASSQGLAGVEYNEQFF
J: TRBJ2-7; V: TRBV20-1; CDR3: CSAGDYSREQYF
J: TRBJ2-1; V: TRBV4-1; CDR3: CASSQYNEKFF
J: TRBJ1-5; V: TRBV21-1; CDR3: CASSTLGRLNQPKHF
J: TRBJ1-5; V: TRBV20-1; CDR3: CSASGSHRGNQPQHF
J: TRBJ2-1; V: TRBV10-3; CDR3: CAISPDRLQETQFF
J: TRBJ1-6; V: TRBV14; CDR3: CASSQDLPRNSPLHF
J: TRBJ2-7; V: TRBV25-1; CDR3: CASSEDRSEQYF
J: TRBJ1-2; V: TRBV25-1; CDR3: CASSEYQEGNYGYTF
J: TRBJ2-7; V: TRBV28; CDR3: CASRLTEVASHEQYF
J: TRBJ1-4; V: TRBV7-9; CDR3: CASSPSEKLFF
J: TRBJ2-3; V: TRBV29-1; CDR3: CSGRGLLLDTQYF
J: TRBJ2-1; V: TRBV5-1; CDR3: CASSEGRETQFF
J: TRBJ2-3; V: TRBV12-3/TRBV12-4; CDR3: CASSVRAQRVTQYF
J: TRBJ2-3; V: TRBV25-1; CDR3: CASSEGGTDTQYF
J: TRBJ2-2; V: TRBV5-5; CDR3: CASSPAPGQGWGELFF
J: TRBJ1-2; V: TRBV6-5; CDR3: CASYRGTNYGYTF
J: TRBJ2-3; V: TRBV5-5; CDR3: CASSPGVSSGGDTQYF
J: TRBJ2-7; V: TRBV27; CDR3: CASSPGPHYEQYF
J: TRBJ1-6; V: TRBV30; CDR3: CAWSRGGNSPLHF
J: TRBJ1-2; V: TRBV4-2; CDR3: CASSQGGWEAYGYTF
J: TRBJ1-3; V: TRBV15; CDR3: CATSKDEGARNTIYF
J: TRBJ1-2; V: TRBV3-1; CDR3: CASSQVQGSASYTF
J: TRBJ2-1; V: TRBV9; CDR3: CASSRLGSSYNEQFF
J: TRBJ2-1; V: TRBV20-1; CDR3: CSAPRTGRYNEQFF
J: TRBJ2-7; V: TRBV11-2; CDR3: CASSIGIPYEQYF
J: TRBJ2-3; V: TRBV19; CDR3: CASSEGSDTQYF
J: NA; V: TRBV5-1; CDR3: CASSMHTPGNEQYF